This entry lists 21 T cell receptor beta chains sequenced from one sample in a study of vaccination and CD4 T cells after COVID-19. The sample's treatment: approximately 9-day PBMC culture with coronavirus spike peptide pools or control peptides (ViraFEST assay). Their recognized antigens are unknown. Sequence data for DNA of cultured CD4+ T cells were generated by the Oncomine TCR Beta short-read assay. Each CDR3 protein gets one entry after TCRdb re-called the PCR reads with MiXCR. Here the sample spans some 13,000 distinct CDR3 sequences, roughly 52% being singletons. Source material: CD4+ T cells from blood, cultured in vitro. These TCRs come from a human donor who had recovered from COVID-19.

The chain has TRBV20-1 and TRBJ2-3; D might be TRBD2 (5 bases). The CDR3 contains 14 residues. CDR1 and CDR2 from the germline V gene are DFQATT and SNEGSKA (reference sequence). The V gene lost 6 bases and the J gene lost 2 bases, with 15 bases spanning the gap. In nucleotides, the CDR3 is TGCAGTGCCCCCCTAGCAGGCGCCACAGATACGCAGTATTTT. Translating it yields CSAPLAGATDTQYF.

The V and J genes are TRBV7-2 and TRBJ1-6; D not certain. Trimming pared 2 bases from V and 8 bases from J, leaving 13 bases between. Germline values: CDR1 SGHTA, CDR2 FQGNSA. The CDR3 sequence is 15 residues long. CDR3 in amino acids: CASSLSRNGYSPLHF. For the CDR3, the DNA is TGTGCCAGCAGCTTAAGCAGGAACGGGTATTCACCCCTCCACTTT.

The rearrangement links TRBV28 to TRBJ1-6; D might be TRBD1 (6 bases). Germline assignment: CDR1 MDHEN and CDR2 SYDVKM. V was trimmed by 4 bases and J by 17 bases, leaving 18 bases between them. The CDR3 consists of 13 residues. CDR3 bases: TGTGCCAGCAGTTCCGGACAGTCTGACAGATTCCACTTT. It is translated as CASSSGQSDRFHF.

The V gene is TRBV6-1, the J gene TRBJ1-6; 8 bases fit TRBD1. The ends lost 10 bases at V and 6 bases at J; junction bases unmatched: 5. This CDR3 region has 13 residues. Germline CDR1 and CDR2: MNHNS and SASEGT. The CDR3 loop is CATHRGSNSPLHF. In DNA, the CDR3 is TGTGCCACCCACAGGGGGAGTAATTCACCCCTCCACTTT.

This clonotype appeared a few times. A read error may account for a junction end that differs from germline. V is TRBV6-1 and J is TRBJ2-7; perhaps TRBD2 as D (6 bases). The germline V gene has CDR1 MNHNS and CDR2 SASEGT. The CDR3 runs to 13 residues. CDR3 in amino acids: CASSAGPVYEQYF. CDR3 nucleotides: TGTGCTAGCAGTGCGGGGCCCGTCTACGAGCAGTACTTC.

This clonotype was seen more than once but under ten times. The rearrangement uses TRBV28 and TRBJ1-3; possibly TRBD1 for D (5 bases). The CDR3 has 16 residues. Trimming shortened V by 2 bases and J by 0 bases, and 11 bases separated the two germline ends. CDR1 MDHEN and CDR2 SYDVKM come from the germline V gene. CDR3 sequence reads: CASSLGGAHSGNTIYF. CDR3 nucleotide sequence: TGTGCCAGCAGTTTAGGAGGGGCCCACTCTGGAAACACCATATATTTT.

The J gene is TRBJ2-5, the V gene TRBV6-5; D is undetermined. V lost 2 bases and J 4 bases, leaving 2 bases between the germline ends. The CDR3 is made up of 11 amino acids. Germline-derived CDR1 and CDR2 are MNHEY and SVGAGI. The CDR3 loop is CASSYGETQYF. The CDR3 bases are TGTGCCAGCAGTTACGGAGAGACCCAGTACTTC.

The rearrangement joins TRBV7-3 to TRBJ2-1, with 9 bases lining up with TRBD1. Germline CDR1 and CDR2: SGHTA and FQGTGA. The V segment lost 5 bases and the J segment 12 bases; nucleotides outside the gene matches: 8. The CDR3 has 13 amino acids. Here the CDR3 reads CASSPDRGSTQFF. As DNA, the CDR3 is TGTGCCAGCAGCCCGGACAGGGGAAGTACGCAGTTCTTC.

This chain connects TRBV19 to TRBJ2-7; 8 nucleotides agree with TRBD1. Germline trimming cut 7 bases from V and 4 bases from J; bases unmatched to any gene: 12. The CDR3 sequence is 15 residues long. Germline values: CDR1 LNHDA, CDR2 SQIVND (reference sequence). The CDR3 region is CASTGPGQGSYEQYF. CDR3 DNA sequence: TGTGCCAGTACCGGACCAGGACAGGGCTCGTACGAGCAGTACTTC.

A few counts support this clonotype. The rearrangement joins TRBV20-1 to TRBJ1-3; weak D call: TRBD1 (5 bases). CDR1 DFQATT and CDR2 SNEGSKA come from the germline V gene (reference sequence). CDR3 length: 14 amino acids. The V and J ends lost 3 bases and 0 bases respectively, with 9 bases between them. The CDR3 reads CSASFGASGNTIYF. CDR3 DNA: TGCAGTGCTAGTTTCGGGGCCTCTGGAAACACCATATATTTT.

This chain uses TRBV6-1 with TRBJ2-5, with a tentative D call TRBD1 (7 bases). Germline CDR1 is MNHNS and CDR2 is SASEGT. The V gene lost 6 bases and the J gene lost 5 bases, with 16 bases spanning the gap. CDR3 length equals 14 residues. The CDR3 spells CASRPRGAGETQYF. CDR3 sequence (DNA): TGTGCCAGCAGACCCAGGGGGGCCGGGGAGACCCAGTACTTC.

The chain uses TRBV7-3 and TRBJ2-5, with D perhaps given as TRBD1 or TRBD2 (5 bases each). Germline values: CDR1 SGHTA, CDR2 FQGTGA. Trimming took off 5 bases at V and 5 bases at J, with 12 bases between the two ends. The CDR3 has 13 amino acids. The CDR3, as DNA: TGTGCCAGCAGCCGGGACGCAGAGGAGACCCAGTACTTC. As protein: CASSRDAEETQYF.

The chain joins TRBV6-2 or TRBV6-3 to TRBJ2-3, with D tentatively TRBD2 (6 bases). With 2 bases removed from V and 0 bases from J, the gap between germline ends came to 15 bases. The CDR3 totals 17 residues. Germline V gene sequence: CDR1 MNHEY, CDR2 SVGEGT. The CDR3 nucleotides read TGTGCCAGCAGTTACGCCCTGACTAGTTTTAGCACAGATACGCAGTATTTT. Translated, it gives CASSYALTSFSTDTQYF.

This clonotype has more than one count but fewer than ten. At one boundary the junction diverges from the germline segment, which might be a read error. The chain employs TRBV7-7 and TRBJ2-2; D could derive from TRBD1 or TRBD2 (8 bases each). This CDR3 is 15 amino acids long. In germline, CDR1 is SSHAT, CDR2 FNYEAQ (reference sequence). The CDR3 DNA is TGTGCTAGCAGCGGGGGACAGGCAAACACCGGGGAGCTGTTTTTT. Translation gives CASSGGQANTGELFF.

The J gene is TRBJ1-1, the V gene TRBV6-2 or TRBV6-3, with 9 nucleotides matching TRBD1. Trimming at V came to 4 bases and at J to 1 base, leaving 7 bases not matched to a gene. The CDR3 is 16 residues long. Germline values: CDR1 MNHEY, CDR2 SVGEGT. The CDR3 sequence is CASSSGQGMGNTEAFF. The CDR3 DNA sequence: TGTGCCAGCAGTTCCGGACAGGGGATGGGGAACACTGAAGCTTTCTTT.

The rearrangement links TRBV19 to TRBJ2-3, with 14 positions matching TRBD2. This CDR3 comprises 15 residues. V shed 5 bases and J 6 bases; nucleotides not matched to a gene: 4. The germline gives CDR1 LNHDA, CDR2 SQIVND (reference sequence). Here the CDR3 reads CASSFGTSGGDTQYF. In DNA form, the CDR3 reads TGTGCCAGTAGTTTCGGGACTAGCGGGGGCGATACGCAGTATTTT. Full variable domain (outside the CDR3, taken from reference TRBV19 and TRBJ2-3): DGGITQSPKYLFRKEGQNVTLSCEQNLNHDAMYWYRQDPGQGLRLIYYSQIVNDFQKGDIAEGYSVSREKKESFPLTVTSAQKNPTAFYLCASSFGTSGGDTQYFGPGTRLTVL.

This clonotype was seen a handful of times. The rearrangement uses TRBV6-5 and TRBJ2-3; D gene ambiguous. V lost 1 base to trimming and J lost 3 bases, with 2 bases between them. The germline V gene encodes CDR1 MNHEY and CDR2 SVGAGI. The CDR3 is 12 residues long. The CDR3 reads CASSYLTDTQYF. The DNA of the CDR3 is TGTGCCAGCAGTTACTTAACAGATACGCAGTATTTT.

The chain carries TRBV27 and TRBJ2-2; weak D call: TRBD1 (5 bases). Germline loops: CDR1 MNHEY, CDR2 SMNVEV (reference sequence). Trimming removed 6 bases from V and 3 bases from J, with 11 bases in between. This CDR3 contains 14 residues. As DNA, the CDR3 is TGTGCCAGCAGAAGACAGTTCGACACCGGGGAGCTGTTTTTT. Encoded protein: CASRRQFDTGELFF.

J is TRBJ2-5 and V is TRBV21-1; TRBD2, the table's D call, was not compared with the DNA. TRBV21-1 is annotated as a pseudogene. The CDR3 extends over 19 amino acids. CDR3 sequence (DNA): TGTGCCAGCAGGCCGGACCAGCGGGAGACAAAAGGCAGTGGGGAGACCCAGTACTTC. This translates into CASRPDQRETKGSGETQYF.

A few counts support this clonotype. The chain employs TRBV7-9 and TRBJ1-2; D is perhaps TRBD1 (5 bases). Trimming cost V 4 bases and J 8 bases, with 14 bases left between them. The CDR3 consists of 13 residues. CDR1 and CDR2 from the germline V gene are SEHNR and FQNEAQ (reference sequence). The chain's CDR3 is CASSWGRDQGYTF. CDR3 coding DNA: TGTGCCAGCAGCTGGGGACGGGATCAAGGCTACACCTTC.

V usage is TRBV7-2 and J usage is TRBJ1-6, with 10 bases matching TRBD1. V lost 6 bases to trimming and J lost 9 bases; unmatched junction nucleotides: 5. Germline V gene sequence: CDR1 SGHTA, CDR2 FQGNSA. The CDR3 is 14 residues long. The CDR3 bases are TGTGCCAGCAGACCAGGACAGGGGGGTTCACCCCTCCACTTT. Residues: CASRPGQGGSPLHF.